The rows below give T cell receptor beta chains drawn from one sample of a study of blood T cell repertoires in COVID-19. Profiling relied on immunoSEQ multiplex PCR, and the TCRdb table lists in-frame clones only, not all of them. This sample has approximately 490,000 clones, with more than 85% found just once. Sequencing was done on a sample of PBMCs or T cells enriched from blood (not recorded which). Receptors originate from a woman between 55 and 75 years old who had recovered from COVID-19. CDR3s include the opening cysteine and the closing phenylalanine or tryptophan. The D gene is left open where the match is weak. The listing skips clone size in some rows; elsewhere it reads once, few, many or a size class.

D: TRBD2
J: TRBJ2-7
size: NA
V: TRBV25-1
DNA: TGTGCCAGCAGTAAAGCGGGGGGAACCTACGAGCAGTACTTC
CDR3: CASSKAGGTYEQYF

D: NA
J: TRBJ1-2
size: NA
V: TRBV2
DNA: TGTGCCAGCAGTGATCCGGGGGGGGCGATCTACGGCTACACCTTC
CDR3: CASSDPGGAIYGYTF

D: NA
J: TRBJ2-7
size: once
V: TRBV14
DNA: TGTGCCAGCAGCCAACGGACAGAAACCTCCTACGAGCAGTACTTC
CDR3: CASSQRTETSYEQYF

D: TRBD1
J: TRBJ1-5
size: NA
V: TRBV27
DNA: TGTGCCAGCAGTTTAAAAGGGACAGGGCTATCTGGCAATCAGCCCCAGCATTTT
CDR3: CASSLKGTGLSGNQPQHF

D: NA
J: TRBJ2-3
size: NA
V: TRBV6-1
DNA: TGTGCCAGCAGTGAAACGGGGGGCACAGATACGCAGTATTTT
CDR3: CASSETGGTDTQYF

D: NA
J: TRBJ1-4
size: NA
V: TRBV27
DNA: TGTGCCAGCAGCCCGACTCGACAGGTGGCAACTAATGAAAAACTGTTTTTT
CDR3: CASSPTRQVATNEKLFF

D: NA
J: TRBJ2-5
size: NA
V: TRBV4-1
DNA: TGCGCCAGCAGCGCCCGGGGGGCCGGGTCAGAGACCCAGTACTTC
CDR3: CASSARGAGSETQYF

D: TRBD1
J: TRBJ1-1
size: NA
V: TRBV5-5
DNA: TGTGCCAGCAGCTTACAGGGGGCTGGCTGGGTCACTGAAGCTTTCTTT
CDR3: CASSLQGAGWVTEAFF

D: NA
J: TRBJ1-1
size: NA
V: TRBV5-1
DNA: TGCGCCAGCAAATTCCGGTCTGTATCGAACACTGAAGCTTTCTTT
CDR3: CASKFRSVSNTEAFF

D: NA
J: TRBJ2-1
size: NA
V: TRBV24-1
DNA: TGTGCCACCAGTGACCCCGGGACTCTGATAAATGAGCAGTTCTTC
CDR3: CATSDPGTLINEQFF

D: NA
J: TRBJ2-2
size: NA
V: TRBV30
DNA: TGTGCCTGGAGTGTATCTGTCCGGTCCACCGGGGAGCTGTTTTTT
CDR3: CAWSVSVRSTGELFF

D: NA
J: TRBJ2-1
size: NA
V: TRBV12-3/TRBV12-4
DNA: TGTGCCAGCAGTTTTGACGGGGCACAGGGACAGTTCTTC
CDR3: CASSFDGAQGQFF

D: NA
J: TRBJ2-7
size: NA
V: TRBV29-1
DNA: TGCAGCGTAGCCACAGGACAGATCGAGCAGTACTTC
CDR3: CSVATGQIEQYF

D: NA
J: TRBJ1-2
size: NA
V: TRBV6-4
DNA: TGTGCCAGCCGCCCCTCGGGGGGCTCCCAAGGCTACACCTTC
CDR3: CASRPSGGSQGYTF

D: TRBD1
J: TRBJ2-7
size: NA
V: TRBV7-9
DNA: TGTGCCAGCAGCCGAGGGACAGGGGAGGGTCCCTACGAGCAGTACTTC
CDR3: CASSRGTGEGPYEQYF

D: NA
J: TRBJ1-2
size: few
V: TRBV4-1
DNA: TGCGCCAGCAGCCAGCCGGTAACGGGAGACTATGGCTACACCTTC
CDR3: CASSQPVTGDYGYTF

D: NA
J: TRBJ1-1
size: NA
V: TRBV29-1
DNA: TGCAGCGTTGCTAGGGGCGTGGGGACTGAAGCTTTCTTT
CDR3: CSVARGVGTEAFF

D: TRBD1
J: TRBJ2-1
size: NA
V: TRBV19
DNA: TGTGCCAGTAGTATGAGTGGCAGGGGGTCCTACAATGAGCAGTTCTTC
CDR3: CASSMSGRGSYNEQFF

D: NA
J: TRBJ2-7
size: NA
V: TRBV12-5
DNA: TGTGCTAGTGGTTCCCTTAAGACAGGAATCTACGAGCAGTACTTC
CDR3: CASGSLKTGIYEQYF

D: TRBD1
J: TRBJ2-1
size: NA
V: TRBV7-9
DNA: TGTGCCAGCAGCTTTTCGAGACAGGGAGCCAATGAGCAGTTCTTC
CDR3: CASSFSRQGANEQFF

D: NA
J: TRBJ1-4
size: NA
V: TRBV20-1
DNA: TGCAGTGCTAGTGTGTCAACGGCAACTAATGAAAAACTGTTTTTT
CDR3: CSASVSTATNEKLFF

D: TRBD1
J: TRBJ1-1
size: NA
V: TRBV7-2
DNA: TGTGCCAGCAGCTCGTTGTCACAGGGGGAAGCTTTCTTT
CDR3: CASSSLSQGEAFF

D: NA
J: TRBJ1-5
size: NA
V: TRBV4-1
DNA: TGCGCCAGCAGCCATATGCCGGGAAACAATCAGCCCCAGCATTTT
CDR3: CASSHMPGNNQPQHF

D: TRBD1
J: TRBJ1-1
size: NA
V: TRBV7-9
DNA: TGTGCCAGCAGCGAGTGGAGACAGGGGACCACTGAAGCTTTCTTT
CDR3: CASSEWRQGTTEAFF

D: TRBD1
J: TRBJ1-2
size: NA
V: TRBV5-6
DNA: TGTGCCAGCAGCTTACAGGGGCCGAACTATGGCTACACCTTC
CDR3: CASSLQGPNYGYTF

D: TRBD2
J: TRBJ2-3
size: NA
V: TRBV5-8
DNA: TGTGCCAGCAGCTTGGCTAGCGGGGGGACAGATACGCAGTATTTT
CDR3: CASSLASGGTDTQYF

D: NA
J: TRBJ1-2
size: NA
V: TRBV30
DNA: TGTGCCTGGAGTGTACAATCGATCTATGGCTACACCTTC
CDR3: CAWSVQSIYGYTF

D: NA
J: TRBJ1-1
size: NA
V: TRBV18
DNA: TGTGCCAGCTCACCGAACCGGGAAGACGCTTTCTTT
CDR3: CASSPNREDAFF

D: TRBD1
J: TRBJ2-4
size: NA
V: TRBV7-8
DNA: TGTGCCAGCAGCTCGCCCTACGGACAGGGGGCTGGAAACATTCAGTACTTC
CDR3: CASSSPYGQGAGNIQYF

D: NA
J: TRBJ1-2
size: NA
V: TRBV30
DNA: TGTGCCTGGAGTCCCCCGCCTAATTATGGCTACACCTTC
CDR3: CAWSPPPNYGYTF

D: NA
J: TRBJ1-4
size: NA
V: TRBV6-1
DNA: TGTGCCAGCAGTGCACGAAAAACGGGACACGGAGATGAAAAACTGTTTTTT
CDR3: CASSARKTGHGDEKLFF

D: TRBD2
J: TRBJ2-3
size: NA
V: TRBV7-9
DNA: TGTGCCAGCAGCTTAGTCTTGCCGGGGGGGAAAGATACGCAGTATTTT
CDR3: CASSLVLPGGKDTQYF

D: NA
J: TRBJ1-6
size: NA
V: TRBV30
DNA: TGTGCCTGGAACCAGGGGCATAATTCACCCCTCCACTTT
CDR3: CAWNQGHNSPLHF

D: NA
J: TRBJ2-3
size: NA
V: TRBV27
DNA: TGTGCCAGCAGTTTACAATTAGGTTTAGGGGCCACAGATACGCAGTATTTT
CDR3: CASSLQLGLGATDTQYF

D: TRBD1
J: TRBJ1-1
size: NA
V: TRBV5-1
DNA: TGCGCCAGCAGCTTGGATGGAGGGGGCACCAATGAAGCTTTCTTT
CDR3: CASSLDGGGTNEAFF

D: NA
J: TRBJ1-1
size: NA
V: TRBV7-9
DNA: TGTGCCAGCAGCTTTATGGGGCTTGACGCTGAAGCTTTCTTT
CDR3: CASSFMGLDAEAFF

D: TRBD1
J: TRBJ1-6
size: NA
V: TRBV10-3
DNA: TGTGCCATCAGGGGGACAGGGGACTATAATTCACCCCTCCACTTT
CDR3: CAIRGTGDYNSPLHF

D: NA
J: TRBJ1-3
size: NA
V: TRBV7-9
DNA: TGTGCCAGCAGCTTAGCCTACTGGGAGTCCGGAAACACCATATATTTT
CDR3: CASSLAYWESGNTIYF

D: NA
J: TRBJ2-1
size: NA
V: TRBV14
DNA: TGTGCCAGCAGCCAAGGGACTACCTACAATGAGCAGTTCTTC
CDR3: CASSQGTTYNEQFF